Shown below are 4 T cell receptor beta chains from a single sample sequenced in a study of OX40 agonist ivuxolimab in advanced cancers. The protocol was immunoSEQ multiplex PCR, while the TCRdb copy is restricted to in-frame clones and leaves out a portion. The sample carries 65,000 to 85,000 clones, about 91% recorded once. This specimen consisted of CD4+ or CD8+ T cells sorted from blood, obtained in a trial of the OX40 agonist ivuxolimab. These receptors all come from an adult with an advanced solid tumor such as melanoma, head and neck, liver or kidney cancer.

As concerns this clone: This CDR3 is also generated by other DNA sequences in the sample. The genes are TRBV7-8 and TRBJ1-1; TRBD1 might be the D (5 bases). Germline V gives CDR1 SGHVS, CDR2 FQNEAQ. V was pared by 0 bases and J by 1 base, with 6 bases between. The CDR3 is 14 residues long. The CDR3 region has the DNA TGTGCCAGCAGCTTAGCAACAGGGAACACTGAAGCTTTCTTT. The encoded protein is CASSLATGNTEAFF.

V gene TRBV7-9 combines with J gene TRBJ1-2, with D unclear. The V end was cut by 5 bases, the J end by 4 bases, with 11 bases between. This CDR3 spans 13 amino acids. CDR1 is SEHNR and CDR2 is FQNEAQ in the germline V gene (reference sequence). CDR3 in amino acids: CASSPRTAYGYTF. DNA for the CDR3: TGTGCCAGCAGCCCCCGGACCGCCTATGGCTACACCTTC.

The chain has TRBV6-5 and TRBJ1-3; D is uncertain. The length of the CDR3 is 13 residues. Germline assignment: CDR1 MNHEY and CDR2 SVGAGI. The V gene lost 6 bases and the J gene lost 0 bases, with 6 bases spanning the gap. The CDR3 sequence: CASRYTSGNTIYF. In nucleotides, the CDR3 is TGTGCCAGCAGGTACACCTCTGGAAACACCATATATTTT.

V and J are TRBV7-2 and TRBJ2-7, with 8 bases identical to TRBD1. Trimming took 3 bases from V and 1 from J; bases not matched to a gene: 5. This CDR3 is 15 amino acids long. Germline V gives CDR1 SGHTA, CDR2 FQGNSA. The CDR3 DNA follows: TGTGCCAGCAGCTTGGGACAGGTTCCATCCTACGAGCAGTACTTC. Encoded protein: CASSLGQVPSYEQYF.